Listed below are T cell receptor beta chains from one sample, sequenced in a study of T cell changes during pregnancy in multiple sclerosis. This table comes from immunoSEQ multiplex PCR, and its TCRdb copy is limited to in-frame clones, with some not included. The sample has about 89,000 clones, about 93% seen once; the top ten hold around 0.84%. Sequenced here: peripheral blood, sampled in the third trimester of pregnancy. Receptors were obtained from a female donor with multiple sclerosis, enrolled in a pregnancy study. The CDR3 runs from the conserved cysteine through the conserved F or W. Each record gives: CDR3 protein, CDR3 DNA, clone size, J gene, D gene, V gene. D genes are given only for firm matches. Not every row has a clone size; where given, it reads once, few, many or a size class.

cdr3_aa: CASTPPGGQSNSNQPQHF; cdr3_nt: TGTGCCAGTACCCCTCCCGGTGGGCAGTCCAATAGCAATCAGCCCCAGCATTTT; clone_size: NA; j_call: TRBJ1-5; d_call: NA; v_call: TRBV19
cdr3_aa: CASSLLAGGTGELFF; cdr3_nt: TGTGCCAGCAGTTTACTAGCGGGAGGCACCGGGGAGCTGTTTTTT; clone_size: NA; j_call: TRBJ2-2; d_call: TRBD2; v_call: TRBV27
cdr3_aa: CASSLEGARGKKTQYF; cdr3_nt: TGTGCCAGCAGCTTAGAGGGCGCCAGGGGGAAGAAGACCCAGTACTTC; clone_size: NA; j_call: TRBJ2-5; d_call: TRBD1; v_call: TRBV7-2
cdr3_aa: CASSLAGLAGELFF; cdr3_nt: TGTGCCAGCAGCTTAGCCGGTTTGGCCGGGGAGCTGTTTTTT; clone_size: NA; j_call: TRBJ2-2; d_call: NA; v_call: TRBV7-2
cdr3_aa: CASSPPGLGGLYDQPQHF; cdr3_nt: TGTGCCAGTAGTCCCCCCGGGTTGGGGGGATTGTACGATCAGCCCCAGCATTTT; clone_size: NA; j_call: TRBJ1-5; d_call: NA; v_call: TRBV19
cdr3_aa: CASSLMGEGPNEQFF; cdr3_nt: TGCGCCAGCAGCTTGATGGGGGAGGGCCCGAATGAGCAGTTCTTC; clone_size: NA; j_call: TRBJ2-1; d_call: TRBD2; v_call: TRBV5-1
cdr3_aa: CATSRREKNIQYF; cdr3_nt: TGTGCCACCAGCCGCCGGGAGAAAAACATTCAGTACTTC; clone_size: NA; j_call: TRBJ2-4; d_call: NA; v_call: TRBV15
cdr3_aa: CASSLGGTGGETQYF; cdr3_nt: TGTGCCAGCAGCTTAGGCGGGACAGGGGGAGAGACCCAGTACTTC; clone_size: NA; j_call: TRBJ2-5; d_call: TRBD1; v_call: TRBV7-2
cdr3_aa: CASLGPSGGNEQFF; cdr3_nt: TGTGCCAGCCTCGGACCTAGCGGGGGCAATGAGCAGTTCTTC; clone_size: NA; j_call: TRBJ2-1; d_call: TRBD2; v_call: TRBV5-4
cdr3_aa: CATSREPGTEQYF; cdr3_nt: TGTGCCACCAGCAGAGAACCCGGGACAGAGCAGTACTTC; clone_size: NA; j_call: TRBJ2-7; d_call: NA; v_call: TRBV15
cdr3_aa: CASSFLSAEYYNEQFF; cdr3_nt: TGTGCCAGCAGCTTCCTGTCGGCGGAGTACTACAATGAGCAGTTCTTC; clone_size: NA; j_call: TRBJ2-1; d_call: NA; v_call: TRBV7-9
cdr3_aa: CASRESPGTVSGANVLTF; cdr3_nt: TGTGCCAGCCGAGAAAGCCCCGGGACTGTGTCTGGGGCCAACGTCCTGACTTTC; clone_size: NA; j_call: TRBJ2-6; d_call: NA; v_call: TRBV27
cdr3_aa: CASKQRAGPSTDTQYF; cdr3_nt: TGTGCCAGCAAACAACGGGCGGGTCCTAGCACAGATACGCAGTATTTT; clone_size: NA; j_call: TRBJ2-3; d_call: NA; v_call: TRBV2
cdr3_aa: CASSDPTGGAGELFF; cdr3_nt: TGTGCCAGCAGTGATCCGACAGGGGGGGCCGGGGAGCTGTTTTTT; clone_size: NA; j_call: TRBJ2-2; d_call: TRBD1; v_call: TRBV6-1
cdr3_aa: CASRESGGYEQYF; cdr3_nt: TGTGCCAGCAGGGAGAGCGGGGGCTACGAGCAGTACTTC; clone_size: NA; j_call: TRBJ2-7; d_call: TRBD2; v_call: TRBV28
cdr3_aa: CASRAPGQGVYGYTF; cdr3_nt: TGTGCCAGCAGAGCTCCGGGACAGGGTGTGTATGGCTACACCTTC; clone_size: NA; j_call: TRBJ1-2; d_call: TRBD1; v_call: TRBV11-2
cdr3_aa: CASRTGLAEGDEQFF; cdr3_nt: TGTGCCAGCAGGACCGGACTAGCGGAAGGCGATGAGCAGTTCTTC; clone_size: NA; j_call: TRBJ2-1; d_call: TRBD2; v_call: TRBV5-8
cdr3_aa: CASSLVGGSGETQYF; cdr3_nt: TGTGCCAGCAGCTTAGTTGGCGGGAGCGGGGAGACCCAGTACTTC; clone_size: once; j_call: TRBJ2-5; d_call: TRBD2; v_call: TRBV7-3
cdr3_aa: CASSRELEDEKLFF; cdr3_nt: TGTGCCAGCAGCAGGGAGCTAGAGGATGAAAAACTGTTTTTT; clone_size: NA; j_call: TRBJ1-4; d_call: NA; v_call: TRBV5-4
cdr3_aa: CASSERESSYNEQFF; cdr3_nt: TGTGCCAGCAGTGAGAGGGAAAGCTCCTACAATGAGCAGTTCTTC; clone_size: NA; j_call: TRBJ2-1; d_call: NA; v_call: TRBV6-1
cdr3_aa: CASSSQAGGQDTQYF; cdr3_nt: TGTGCCAGTAGTTCCCAAGCGGGAGGGCAAGATACGCAGTATTTT; clone_size: NA; j_call: TRBJ2-3; d_call: TRBD2; v_call: TRBV19
cdr3_aa: CASSAGGKGEKLFF; cdr3_nt: TGTGCCAGCAGCGCAGGGGGCAAAGGTGAAAAACTGTTTTTT; clone_size: NA; j_call: TRBJ1-4; d_call: TRBD1; v_call: TRBV6-5
cdr3_aa: CASSFVSRGTYEQYF; cdr3_nt: TGTGCCAGCAGCTTCGTGAGTCGCGGTACCTACGAGCAGTACTTC; clone_size: NA; j_call: TRBJ2-7; d_call: NA; v_call: TRBV5-4
cdr3_aa: CASSSQGLAATDTQYF; cdr3_nt: TGTGCCAGCAGCTCGCAGGGACTAGCGGCCACAGATACGCAGTATTTT; clone_size: NA; j_call: TRBJ2-3; d_call: TRBD2; v_call: TRBV11-2
cdr3_aa: CASRLLPTGVYEQYF; cdr3_nt: TGTGCCAGCAGGTTACTTCCGACAGGGGTCTACGAGCAGTACTTC; clone_size: NA; j_call: TRBJ2-7; d_call: TRBD1; v_call: TRBV6-1
cdr3_aa: CASSQYLGSGSLGTGELFF; cdr3_nt: TGCGCCAGCAGCCAATACTTAGGTAGCGGATCCCTAGGGACCGGGGAGCTGTTTTTT; clone_size: NA; j_call: TRBJ2-2; d_call: NA; v_call: TRBV4-3
cdr3_aa: CASSPNTYEQYF; cdr3_nt: TGTGCCAGCAGTCCGAACACCTACGAGCAGTACTTC; clone_size: NA; j_call: TRBJ2-7; d_call: NA; v_call: TRBV27
cdr3_aa: CASRGAGLITGELFF; cdr3_nt: TGTGCCAGCAGGGGGGCCGGGCTCATAACCGGGGAGCTGTTTTTT; clone_size: NA; j_call: TRBJ2-2; d_call: NA; v_call: TRBV6-5
cdr3_aa: CASSLIRTGSGTEAFF; cdr3_nt: TGTGCCAGCAGTCTCATCAGGACAGGGTCGGGAACTGAAGCTTTCTTT; clone_size: few; j_call: TRBJ1-1; d_call: TRBD1; v_call: TRBV28
cdr3_aa: CASSSPPDRDNYGYTF; cdr3_nt: TGTGCCAGCAGTTCCCCCCCCGACAGGGATAACTATGGCTACACCTTC; clone_size: few; j_call: TRBJ1-2; d_call: TRBD1; v_call: TRBV28
cdr3_aa: CASSLATSGRARNEQFF; cdr3_nt: TGCGCCAGCAGCTTGGCCACTAGCGGGAGGGCCAGAAATGAGCAGTTCTTC; clone_size: NA; j_call: TRBJ2-1; d_call: TRBD2; v_call: TRBV5-1
cdr3_aa: CASRTSPGGGYGYTF; cdr3_nt: TGTGCCAGCAGAACCTCCCCGGGGGGCGGCTATGGCTACACCTTC; clone_size: NA; j_call: TRBJ1-2; d_call: NA; v_call: TRBV6-4
cdr3_aa: CAISESVYIEYF; cdr3_nt: TGTGCCATCAGTGAGTCGGTGTACATCGAGTACTTC; clone_size: NA; j_call: TRBJ2-4; d_call: NA; v_call: TRBV10-3
cdr3_aa: CASSGTGGWYEQYF; cdr3_nt: TGTGCCAGCAGTGGGACAGGGGGCTGGTACGAGCAGTACTTC; clone_size: once; j_call: TRBJ2-7; d_call: TRBD1; v_call: TRBV2
cdr3_aa: CASRNDGGWQPQHF; cdr3_nt: TGTGCCAGCAGAAACGACGGGGGGTGGCAGCCCCAGCATTTT; clone_size: NA; j_call: TRBJ1-5; d_call: NA; v_call: TRBV6-6
cdr3_aa: CASSTGGYEQYF; cdr3_nt: TGTGCCAGCTCAACTGGTGGCTACGAGCAGTACTTC; clone_size: NA; j_call: TRBJ2-7; d_call: NA; v_call: TRBV18
cdr3_aa: CASSQGTGGRETQYF; cdr3_nt: TGCGCCAGCAGCCAAGGGACAGGGGGCCGGGAGACCCAGTACTTC; clone_size: NA; j_call: TRBJ2-5; d_call: TRBD1; v_call: TRBV4-3
cdr3_aa: CASSQGAVPGRLAKNIQYF; cdr3_nt: TGCGCCAGCAGCCAAGGGGCAGTCCCCGGTAGATTAGCCAAAAACATTCAGTACTTC; clone_size: NA; j_call: TRBJ2-4; d_call: NA; v_call: TRBV4-1
cdr3_aa: CASSAGTSPHTGELFF; cdr3_nt: TGTGCCAGCAGCGCCGGGACTAGCCCGCACACCGGGGAGCTGTTTTTT; clone_size: NA; j_call: TRBJ2-2; d_call: TRBD2; v_call: TRBV5-4
cdr3_aa: CASSETLAGGYVEQYF; cdr3_nt: TGTGCCAGCAGTGAAACCCTAGCGGGAGGGTATGTCGAGCAGTACTTC; clone_size: few; j_call: TRBJ2-7; d_call: TRBD2; v_call: TRBV6-1
cdr3_aa: CASSIGLAGRGETQYF; cdr3_nt: TGTGCCAGTAGTATCGGTTTAGCGGGGAGGGGAGAGACCCAGTACTTC; clone_size: NA; j_call: TRBJ2-5; d_call: TRBD2; v_call: TRBV19
cdr3_aa: CASSEAPDRGYEQYF; cdr3_nt: TGTGCCAGCAGTGAAGCCCCGGACAGGGGCTACGAGCAGTACTTC; clone_size: NA; j_call: TRBJ2-7; d_call: TRBD1; v_call: TRBV6-1
cdr3_aa: CASSRSGGGAYGYTF; cdr3_nt: TGTGCCAGCAGCCGCTCCGGTGGAGGGGCCTATGGCTACACCTTC; clone_size: NA; j_call: TRBJ1-2; d_call: NA; v_call: TRBV28
cdr3_aa: CASSLAGEGQGEQFF; cdr3_nt: TGTGCCAGCAGCTTAGCAGGGGAGGGTCAAGGTGAGCAGTTCTTC; clone_size: NA; j_call: TRBJ2-1; d_call: TRBD2; v_call: TRBV7-9
cdr3_aa: CAWEQGPREQYF; cdr3_nt: TGTGCCTGGGAACAGGGGCCCCGCGAGCAGTACTTC; clone_size: once; j_call: TRBJ2-7; d_call: TRBD1; v_call: TRBV30